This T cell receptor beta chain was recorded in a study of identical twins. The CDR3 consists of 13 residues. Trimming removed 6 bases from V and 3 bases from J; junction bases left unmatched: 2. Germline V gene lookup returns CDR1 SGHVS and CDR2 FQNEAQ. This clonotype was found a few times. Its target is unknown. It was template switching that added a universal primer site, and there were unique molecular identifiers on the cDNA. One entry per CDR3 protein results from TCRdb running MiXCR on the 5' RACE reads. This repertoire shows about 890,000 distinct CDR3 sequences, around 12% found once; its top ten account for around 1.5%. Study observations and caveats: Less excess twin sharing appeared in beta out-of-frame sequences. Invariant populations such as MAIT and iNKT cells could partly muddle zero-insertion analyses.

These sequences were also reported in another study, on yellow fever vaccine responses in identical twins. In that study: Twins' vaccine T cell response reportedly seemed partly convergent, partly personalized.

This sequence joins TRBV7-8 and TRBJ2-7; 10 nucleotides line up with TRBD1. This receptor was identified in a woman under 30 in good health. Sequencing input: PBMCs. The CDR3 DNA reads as TGTGCCAGCAGGAGGACAGGGGGCTACGAGCAGTACGTC. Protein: CASRRTGGYEQYV.